This entry is about one TCR beta chain. Its antigen is currently unknown. These data originate in a study of PD-1 blockade in classical Hodgkin lymphoma. The time point is: newly diagnosed, previously untreated cHL patient sample. Acting as the comparison were PBMCs from newly diagnosed, untreated classical Hodgkin lymphoma. Study-wide findings and caveats: Newly diagnosed patients reportedly trailed healthy donors in baseline TCR diversity.

V was pared by 2 bases and J by 1 base, with 4 bases of the junction left unmatched. This CDR3 comprises 16 residues. The assay was immunoSEQ multiplex PCR, and TCRdb's table has in-frame clones only and misses some. This repertoire shows tens of thousands of clones, more than 85% found once; its top ten account for more than 2%. V gene TRBV5-3 combines with J gene TRBJ2-5; TRBD2 matches 11 bases. TRBV5-3 is given ORF status, its function remaining uncertain. The receptor comes from a human donor with classical Hodgkin lymphoma. Source material: peripheral blood mononuclear cells (PBMCs). For the CDR3, the DNA is TGTGCCAGAAGCTTATCTAGCGGGGGGTTCCAAGAGACCCAGTACTTC. This translates into CARSLSSGGFQETQYF.